These 14 T cell receptor beta chains were sequenced from one sample in a study of blood T cell repertoires in COVID-19. TCRdb keeps only in-frame clones here, not all; method: immunoSEQ multiplex PCR. The sample contains 35,000 to 45,000 clones, about 91% of which appear only once. Sequenced: peripheral blood. Receptors were obtained from a man in his forties or fifties with active COVID-19.

The CDR3 loop reads CASRERTGEKYEQYF. Written as DNA, the CDR3 is TGTGCCAGCAGGGAAAGGACAGGGGAAAAGTACGAGCAGTACTTC. The V and J genes are TRBV2 and TRBJ2-7, with 9 bases that match TRBD1. The V segment lost 6 bases and the J segment 4 bases; nucleotides outside the gene matches: 10. The CDR3 has 15 amino acids. CDR1 and CDR2 (germline): SNHLY, FYNNEI.

This rearrangement joins TRBV5-1 to TRBJ2-3, with 11 bases that match TRBD2. Germline lookup yields CDR1 SGHRS and CDR2 YFSETQ. J was trimmed by 5 bases and V by 6 bases; bases with no gene match: 11. The CDR3 length is 16 residues. The CDR3 nucleotides are TGCGCCAGCACCTTCACTAGCGGGAGTCGGATAGATACGCAGTATTTT. Translation: CASTFTSGSRIDTQYF. Supplemented by reference TRBV5-1 and TRBJ2-3, the full variable domain reads KAGVTQTPRYLIKTRGQQVTLSCSPISGHRSVSWYQQTPGQGLQFLFEYFSETQRNKGNFPGRFSGRQFSNSRSEMNVSTLELGDSALYLCASTFTSGSRIDTQYFGPGTRLTVL.

The chain links TRBV2 to TRBJ2-2, with D perhaps TRBD2 (5 bases). CDR1 and CDR2 (germline): SNHLY, FYNNEI. Trimming pared 6 bases from V and 5 bases from J, leaving 19 bases between. The CDR3 is made up of 16 amino acids. The CDR3 DNA sequence: TGTGCCAGCAGACGACGGGGTGATCTGATAACCGGGGAGCTGTTTTTT. Amino acid sequence: CASRRRGDLITGELFF.

The rearrangement links TRBV9 to TRBJ1-3; D perhaps matches TRBD1 (6 bases). V lost 3 bases and J lost 4, with 14 bases in between. Germline loops: CDR1 SGDLS, CDR2 YYNGEE. This CDR3 spans 15 amino acids. CDR3 residues: CASSATLTGGNTIYF. The CDR3 DNA sequence: TGTGCCAGCAGCGCGACGTTGACAGGCGGAAACACCATATATTTT.

The V call is TRBV7-3, the J call TRBJ2-1; 7 bases match TRBD1. This CDR3 has 15 amino acids. CDR1 SGHTA and CDR2 FQGTGA come from the germline V gene. V was pared by 5 bases and J by 5 bases, with 9 bases of the junction left unmatched. The CDR3 DNA follows: TGTGCCAGCAGCCTCTCCGGGACAGATAACAATGAGCAGTTCTTC. Translating it yields CASSLSGTDNNEQFF.

J is TRBJ1-4 and V is TRBV28, with a weak D call TRBD1 (5 bases). The V and J ends lost 6 bases and 0 bases respectively, with 14 bases between them. Germline values: CDR1 MDHEN, CDR2 SYDVKM. The CDR3 sequence is 16 residues long. The CDR3, as DNA: TGTGCCAGCAGCGAGGTGGGGGGTGCAACTAATGAAAAACTGTTTTTT. Translation gives CASSEVGGATNEKLFF.

This chain joins TRBV4-2 and TRBJ1-4, with D possibly TRBD1 on 6 matching bases. This CDR3 spans 19 amino acids. V gave up 0 bases and J gave up 8 bases, with 25 bases separating them. Germline V lookup: CDR1 LGHNA, CDR2 YNFKEQ. DNA of the CDR3: TGTGCCAGCAGCCAAGATCACGGGGGGGCGCGGAAATTTCGGGAAAAACTGTTTTTT. This gives the protein CASSQDHGGARKFREKLFF.

V and J are TRBV20-1 and TRBJ2-1; 7 positions match TRBD2. CDR3 length: 12 residues. The germline gives CDR1 DFQATT, CDR2 SNEGSKA (reference sequence). Losses at the gene ends were 3 bases for V and 8 bases for J; bases not matched to a gene: 4. This CDR3 is CSASGTTHEQFF. The CDR3 region has the DNA TGCAGTGCTAGTGGGACTACCCATGAGCAGTTCTTC.

This sequence joins TRBV5-1 and TRBJ1-1; TRBD1 might be the D (6 bases). With 4 bases removed from V and 1 base from J, the gap between germline ends came to 14 bases. Germline-derived CDR1 and CDR2 are SGHRS and YFSETQ. The length of the CDR3 is 15 residues. CDR3 sequence reads: CASSPQGTWNTEAFF. The DNA of the CDR3 is TGCGCCAGCAGCCCACAGGGAACTTGGAACACTGAAGCTTTCTTT.

The J gene is TRBJ2-1, the V gene TRBV28, with a tentative D call TRBD1 (5 bases). V lost 3 bases and J lost 5, with 11 bases in between. Germline assignment: CDR1 MDHEN and CDR2 SYDVKM. The CDR3 is made up of 14 amino acids. The CDR3 region is CASSLGQADNEQFF. CDR3 sequence (DNA): TGTGCCAGCAGTTTGGGGCAGGCGGACAATGAGCAGTTCTTC.

The chain couples TRBV10-2 to TRBJ2-6, with D tentatively TRBD2 (7 bases). V was cut by 10 bases and J by 0 bases, with 19 bases left in between. The CDR3 is 17 amino acids. CDR1 WSHSY and CDR2 SAAADI come from the germline V gene. CDR3 protein: CAIRRGGRDSGANVLTF. CDR3 nucleotide sequence: TGCGCCATCCGGAGGGGGGGACGAGACTCTGGGGCCAACGTCCTGACTTTC.

The chain couples TRBV5-1 to TRBJ2-1, with 7 positions matching TRBD2. V trimming: 2 bases; J trimming: 0 bases; junction bases outside the gene matches: 5. This CDR3 has 16 residues. Germline V lookup: CDR1 SGHRS, CDR2 YFSETQ. The CDR3 region has the DNA TGCGCCAGCAGCTTAGCGGGGCAGAGCTCCTACAATGAGCAGTTCTTC. It yields the protein CASSLAGQSSYNEQFF.

The chain joins TRBV4-1 to TRBJ2-3; weak D call: TRBD2 (6 bases). The V gene lost 0 bases and the J gene lost 2 bases, with 9 bases spanning the gap. Germline lookup yields CDR1 MGHRA and CDR2 YSYEKL. The CDR3 consists of 15 residues. Here the CDR3 reads CASSQEAGNTDTQYF. The CDR3, as DNA: TGCGCCAGCAGCCAAGAGGCGGGGAACACAGATACGCAGTATTTT.

This chain uses TRBV2 with TRBJ1-2; 9 nucleotides line up with TRBD1. The V and J ends lost 1 base and 4 bases, in that order; junction bases with no gene match: 1. Germline CDR1 reads SNHLY; CDR2 reads FYNNEI. CDR3 length equals 14 residues. The CDR3 spells CASSEGTGAYGYTF. The CDR3 coding sequence is TGTGCCAGCAGTGAAGGGACAGGGGCCTATGGCTACACCTTC.